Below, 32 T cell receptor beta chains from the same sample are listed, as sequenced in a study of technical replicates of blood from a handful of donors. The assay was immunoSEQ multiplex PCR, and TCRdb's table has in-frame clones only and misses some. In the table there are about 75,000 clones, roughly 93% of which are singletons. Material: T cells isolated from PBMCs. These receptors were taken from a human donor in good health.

CDR3 in amino acids: CASSYLAGSTDTQYF. DNA for the CDR3: TGTGCCAGCAGTTACCTGGCGGGGAGCACAGATACGCAGTATTTT. The chain recombines TRBV6-6 with TRBJ2-3, with D possibly matching TRBD2 (6 bases). With 2 bases removed from V and 0 bases from J, the gap between germline ends came to 9 bases. Germline V gives CDR1 MNHNY, CDR2 SVGAGI (reference sequence). This CDR3 has 15 amino acids.

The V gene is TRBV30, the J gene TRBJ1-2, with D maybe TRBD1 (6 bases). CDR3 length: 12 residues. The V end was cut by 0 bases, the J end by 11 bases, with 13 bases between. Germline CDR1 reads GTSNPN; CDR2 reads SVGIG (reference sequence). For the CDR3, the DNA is TGTGCCTGGAGTGTCCCGGGACATTGGTACACCTTC. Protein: CAWSVPGHWYTF.

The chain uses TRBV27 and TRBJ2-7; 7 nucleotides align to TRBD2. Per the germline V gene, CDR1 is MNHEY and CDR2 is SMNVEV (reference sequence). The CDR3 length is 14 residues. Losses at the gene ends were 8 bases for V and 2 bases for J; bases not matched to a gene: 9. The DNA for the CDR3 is TGTGCCAGCGGGAGGGGCGGGAGCCCCTACGAGCAGTACTTC. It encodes CASGRGGSPYEQYF.

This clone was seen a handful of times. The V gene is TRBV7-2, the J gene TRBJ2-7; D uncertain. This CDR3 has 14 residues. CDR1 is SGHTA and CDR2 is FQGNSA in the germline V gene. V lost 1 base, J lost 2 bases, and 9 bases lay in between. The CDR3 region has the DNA TGTGCCAGCAGCTTAGTACCCCACACCTACGAGCAGTACTTC. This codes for CASSLVPHTYEQYF.

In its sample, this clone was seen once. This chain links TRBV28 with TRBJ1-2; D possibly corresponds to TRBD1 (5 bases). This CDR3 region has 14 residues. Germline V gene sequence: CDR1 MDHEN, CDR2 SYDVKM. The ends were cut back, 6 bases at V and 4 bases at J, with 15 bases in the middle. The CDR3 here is CASSLTPTVYGYTF. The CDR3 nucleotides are TGTGCCAGCAGCCTTACCCCGACAGTCTATGGCTACACCTTC.

This CDR3 is CASSQDKGAVVTQYF. The CDR3, as DNA: TGCGCCAGCAGCCAAGACAAAGGGGCAGTCGTGACCCAGTACTTC. The genes are TRBV4-3 and TRBJ2-5; D is possibly TRBD1 (5 bases). From germline, CDR1 is LGHNA and CDR2 YSLEER. The CDR3 runs 15 residues. V lost 0 bases to trimming and J lost 7 bases, with 15 bases between them.

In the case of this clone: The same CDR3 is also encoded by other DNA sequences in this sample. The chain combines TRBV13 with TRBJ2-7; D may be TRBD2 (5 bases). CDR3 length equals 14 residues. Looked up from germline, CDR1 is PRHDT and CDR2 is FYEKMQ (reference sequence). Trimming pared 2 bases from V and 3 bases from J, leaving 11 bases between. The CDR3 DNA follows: TGTGCCAGCAGCTTACGTGGGAGTCGCTACGAGCAGTACTTC. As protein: CASSLRGSRYEQYF. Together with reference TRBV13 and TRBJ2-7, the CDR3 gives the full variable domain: AAGVIQSPRHLIKEKRETATLKCYPIPRHDTVYWYQQGPGQDPQFLISFYEKMQSDKGSIPDRFSAQQFSDYHSELNMSSLELGDSALYFCASSLRGSRYEQYFGPGTRLTVT.

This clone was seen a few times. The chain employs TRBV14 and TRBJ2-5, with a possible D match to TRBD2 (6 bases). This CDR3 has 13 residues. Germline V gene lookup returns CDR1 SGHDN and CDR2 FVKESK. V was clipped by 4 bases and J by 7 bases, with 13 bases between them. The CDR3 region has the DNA TGTGCCAGCAGCCGCGGAACTAGCCTGACCCAGTACTTC. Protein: CASSRGTSLTQYF. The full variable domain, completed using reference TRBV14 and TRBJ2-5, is EAGVTQFPSHSVIEKGQTVTLRCDPISGHDNLYWYRRVMGKEIKFLLHFVKESKQDESGMPNNRFLAERTGGTYSTLKVQPAELEDSGVYFCASSRGTSLTQYFGPGTRLLVL.

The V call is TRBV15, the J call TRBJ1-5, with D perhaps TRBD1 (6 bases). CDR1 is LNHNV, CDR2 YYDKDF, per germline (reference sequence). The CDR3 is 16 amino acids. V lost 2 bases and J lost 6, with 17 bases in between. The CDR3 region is CATSRPQQGIGQPQHF. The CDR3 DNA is TGTGCCACCAGCAGACCTCAACAGGGAATTGGTCAGCCCCAGCATTTT.

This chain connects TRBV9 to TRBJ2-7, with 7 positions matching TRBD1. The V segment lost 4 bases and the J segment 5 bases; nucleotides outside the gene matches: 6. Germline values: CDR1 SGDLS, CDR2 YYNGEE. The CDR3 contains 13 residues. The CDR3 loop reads CASSPTGVHEQYF. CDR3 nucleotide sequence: TGTGCCAGCAGCCCTACAGGGGTTCACGAGCAGTACTTC.

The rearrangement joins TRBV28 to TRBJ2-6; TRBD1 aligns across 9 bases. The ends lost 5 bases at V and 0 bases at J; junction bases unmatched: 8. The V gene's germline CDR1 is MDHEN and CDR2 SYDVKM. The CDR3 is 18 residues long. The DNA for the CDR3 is TGTGCCAGCAGTCCCCTGGGACAGGGATCCTCTGGGGCCAACGTCCTGACTTTC. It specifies CASSPLGQGSSGANVLTF.

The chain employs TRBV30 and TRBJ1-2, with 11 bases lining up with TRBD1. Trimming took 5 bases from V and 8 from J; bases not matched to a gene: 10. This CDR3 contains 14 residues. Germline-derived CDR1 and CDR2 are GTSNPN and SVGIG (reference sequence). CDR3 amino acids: CAWVTTGQGEGYTF. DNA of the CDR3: TGTGCCTGGGTAACTACGGGACAGGGGGAAGGCTACACCTTC.

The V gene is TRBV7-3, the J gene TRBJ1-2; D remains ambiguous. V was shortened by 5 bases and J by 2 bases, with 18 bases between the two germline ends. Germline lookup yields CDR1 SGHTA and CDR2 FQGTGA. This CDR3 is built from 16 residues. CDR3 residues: CASSPPPPGSNYGYTF. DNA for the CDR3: TGTGCCAGCAGCCCACCACCCCCGGGGAGCAACTATGGCTACACCTTC.

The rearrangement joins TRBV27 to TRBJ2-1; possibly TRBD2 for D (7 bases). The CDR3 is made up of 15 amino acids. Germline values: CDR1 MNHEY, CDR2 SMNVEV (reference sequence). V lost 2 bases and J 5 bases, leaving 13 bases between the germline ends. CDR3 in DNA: TGTGCCAGCAGTTTAACGGGGGGCTTCCACAATGAGCAGTTCTTC. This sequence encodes CASSLTGGFHNEQFF.

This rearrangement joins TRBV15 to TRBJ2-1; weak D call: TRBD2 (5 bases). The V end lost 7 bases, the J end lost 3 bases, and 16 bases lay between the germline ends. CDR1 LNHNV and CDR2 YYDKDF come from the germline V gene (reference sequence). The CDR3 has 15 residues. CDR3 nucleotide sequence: TGTGCCACCAAGGGAGTCCAATACTACTACAATGAGCAGTTCTTC. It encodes CATKGVQYYYNEQFF. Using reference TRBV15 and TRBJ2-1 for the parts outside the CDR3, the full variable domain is DAMVIQNPRYQVTQFGKPVTLSCSQTLNHNVMYWYQQKSSQAPKLLFHYYDKDFNNEADTPDNFQSRRPNTSFCFLDIRSPGLGDTAMYLCATKGVQYYYNEQFFGPGTRLTVL.

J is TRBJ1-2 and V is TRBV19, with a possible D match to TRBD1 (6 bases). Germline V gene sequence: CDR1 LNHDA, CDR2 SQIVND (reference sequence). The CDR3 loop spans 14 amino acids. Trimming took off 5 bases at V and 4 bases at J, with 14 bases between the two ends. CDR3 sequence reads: CASSFGGAGYGYTF. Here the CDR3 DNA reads TGTGCCAGTAGTTTCGGGGGGGCGGGCTATGGCTACACCTTC.

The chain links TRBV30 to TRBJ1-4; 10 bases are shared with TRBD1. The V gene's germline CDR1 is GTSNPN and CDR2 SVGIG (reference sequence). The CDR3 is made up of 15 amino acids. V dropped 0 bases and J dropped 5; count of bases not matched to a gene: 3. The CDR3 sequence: CAWSVGQGGNEKLFF. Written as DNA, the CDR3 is TGTGCCTGGAGTGTAGGACAGGGGGGAAATGAAAAACTGTTTTTT.

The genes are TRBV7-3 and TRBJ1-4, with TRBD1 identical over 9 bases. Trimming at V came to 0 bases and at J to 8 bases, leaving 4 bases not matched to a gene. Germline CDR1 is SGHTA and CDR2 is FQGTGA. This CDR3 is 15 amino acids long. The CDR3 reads CASSLTGQGDEKLFF. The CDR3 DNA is TGTGCCAGCAGCTTAACGGGACAGGGAGACGAAAAACTGTTTTTT.

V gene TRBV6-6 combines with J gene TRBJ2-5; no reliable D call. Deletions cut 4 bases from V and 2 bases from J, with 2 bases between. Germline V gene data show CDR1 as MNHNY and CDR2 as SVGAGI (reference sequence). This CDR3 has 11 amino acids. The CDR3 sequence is CASSSQETQYF. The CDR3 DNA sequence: TGTGCCAGCAGTTCGCAAGAGACCCAGTACTTC.

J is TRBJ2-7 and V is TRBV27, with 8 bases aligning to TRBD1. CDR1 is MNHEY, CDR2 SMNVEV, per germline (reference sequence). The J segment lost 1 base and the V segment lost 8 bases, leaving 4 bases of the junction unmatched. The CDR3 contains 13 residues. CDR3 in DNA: TGTGCCAGCGGCAGACAGGGGTCCTACGAGCAGTACTTC. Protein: CASGRQGSYEQYF.

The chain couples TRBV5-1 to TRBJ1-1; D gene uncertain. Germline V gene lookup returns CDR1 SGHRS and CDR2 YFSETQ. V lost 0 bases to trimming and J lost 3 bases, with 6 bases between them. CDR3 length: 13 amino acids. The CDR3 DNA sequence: TGCGCCAGCAGCTTGGGTACGGACACTGAAGCTTTCTTT. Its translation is CASSLGTDTEAFF.

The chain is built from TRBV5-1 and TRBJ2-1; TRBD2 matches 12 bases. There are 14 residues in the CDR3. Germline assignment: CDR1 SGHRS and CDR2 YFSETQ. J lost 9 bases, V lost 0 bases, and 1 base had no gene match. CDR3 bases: TGCGCCAGCAGCTTGGTACTAGCGGGGGGTGAGCAGTTCTTC. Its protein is CASSLVLAGGEQFF.

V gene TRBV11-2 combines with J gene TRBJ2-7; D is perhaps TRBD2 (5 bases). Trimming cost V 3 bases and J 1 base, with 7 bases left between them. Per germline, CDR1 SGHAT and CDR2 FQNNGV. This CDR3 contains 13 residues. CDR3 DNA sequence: TGTGCCAGCAGCTTGCGGGCTTCCTACGAGCAGTACTTC. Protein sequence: CASSLRASYEQYF.

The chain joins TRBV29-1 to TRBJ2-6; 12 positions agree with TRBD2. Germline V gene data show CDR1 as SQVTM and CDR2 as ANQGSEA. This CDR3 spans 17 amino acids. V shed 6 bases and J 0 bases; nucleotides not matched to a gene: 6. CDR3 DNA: TGCAGCGTGATTACTAGCGGGAGGTTCTCTGGGGCCAACGTCCTGACTTTC. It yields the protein CSVITSGRFSGANVLTF. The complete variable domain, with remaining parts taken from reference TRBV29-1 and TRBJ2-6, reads SAVISQKPSRDICQRGTSLTIQCQVDSQVTMMFWYRQQPGQSLTLIATANQGSEATYESGFVIDKFPISRPNLTFSTLTVSNMSPEDSSIYLCSVITSGRFSGANVLTFGAGSRLTVL.

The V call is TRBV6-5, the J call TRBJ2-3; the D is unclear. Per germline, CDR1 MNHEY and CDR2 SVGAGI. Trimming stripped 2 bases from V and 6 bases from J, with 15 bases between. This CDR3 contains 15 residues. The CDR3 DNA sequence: TGTGCCAGCAGTTACGTTGGCCGCAGGTCGGATACGCAGTATTTT. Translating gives CASSYVGRRSDTQYF.

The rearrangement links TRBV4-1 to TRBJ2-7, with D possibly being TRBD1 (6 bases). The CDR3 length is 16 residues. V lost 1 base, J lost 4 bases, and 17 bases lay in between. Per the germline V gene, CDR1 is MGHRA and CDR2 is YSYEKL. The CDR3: CASSQADLSGVYEQYF. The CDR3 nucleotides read TGCGCCAGCAGCCAAGCAGACTTATCAGGGGTTTACGAGCAGTACTTC.

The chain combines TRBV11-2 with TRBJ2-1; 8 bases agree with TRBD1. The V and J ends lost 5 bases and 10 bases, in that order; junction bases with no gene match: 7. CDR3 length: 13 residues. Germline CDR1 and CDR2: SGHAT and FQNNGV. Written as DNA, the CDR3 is TGTGCCAGCAGCAAAGACAGGGGTAGGGAGCAGTTCTTC. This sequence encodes CASSKDRGREQFF.

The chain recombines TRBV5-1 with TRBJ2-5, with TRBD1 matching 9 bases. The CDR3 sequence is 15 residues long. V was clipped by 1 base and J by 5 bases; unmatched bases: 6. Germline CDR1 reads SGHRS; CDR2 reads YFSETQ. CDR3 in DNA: TGCGCCAGCAGCTTGATTGGACAGGGGTCGGAGACCCAGTACTTC. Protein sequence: CASSLIGQGSETQYF.

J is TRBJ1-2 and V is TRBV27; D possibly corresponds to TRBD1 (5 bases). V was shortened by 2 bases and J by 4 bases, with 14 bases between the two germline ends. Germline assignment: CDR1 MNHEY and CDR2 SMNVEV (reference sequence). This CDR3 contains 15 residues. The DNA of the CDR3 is TGTGCCAGCAGTTTAAGGGAGGGGAGCCCCTATGGCTACACCTTC. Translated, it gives CASSLREGSPYGYTF.

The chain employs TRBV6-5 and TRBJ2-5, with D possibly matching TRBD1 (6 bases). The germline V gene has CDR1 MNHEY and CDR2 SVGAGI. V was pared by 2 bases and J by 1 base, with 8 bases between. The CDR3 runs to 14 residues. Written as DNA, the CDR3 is TGTGCCAGCAGTTACGTGGACAGCCAAGAGACCCAGTACTTC. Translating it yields CASSYVDSQETQYF.

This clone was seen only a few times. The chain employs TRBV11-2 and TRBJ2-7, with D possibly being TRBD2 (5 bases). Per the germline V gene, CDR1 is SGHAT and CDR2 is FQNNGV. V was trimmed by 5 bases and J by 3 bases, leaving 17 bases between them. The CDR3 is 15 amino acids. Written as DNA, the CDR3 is TGTGCCAGCAGCCTAGCTAGTGGATCCCTCTACGAGCAGTACTTC. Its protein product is CASSLASGSLYEQYF.

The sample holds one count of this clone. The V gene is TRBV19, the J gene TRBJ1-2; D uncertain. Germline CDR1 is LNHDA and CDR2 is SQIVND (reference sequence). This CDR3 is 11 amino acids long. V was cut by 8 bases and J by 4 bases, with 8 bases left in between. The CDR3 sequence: CASLTFYGYTF. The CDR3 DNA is TGTGCCAGTCTAACCTTCTATGGCTACACCTTC.